These 25 T cell receptor beta chains came from one sample sequenced in a study of blood T cell repertoires in COVID-19 (TCRdb year 2020). Libraries were prepared through the immunoSEQ multiplex PCR assay. TCRdb's version of the immuneACCESS table is confined to in-frame rearrangements and falls short of the full clone set. An unresolved V gene accounts for under half of the shortfall where checked; the remainder is of unknown origin. A total of roughly 250,000 clones appear in this sample, 70% to 90% of them only once. Around 1% of the sample is held by the ten biggest clonotypes. The sequencing sample was made of PBMCs or T cells enriched from blood (not recorded which). Receptor source: a man in his fifties who had been exposed to COVID-19.

CDR3 DNA: TGTGCCAGCAGCCACACAGGGGGCGCCGGGGATTCACCCCTCCACTTT. Translating gives CASSHTGGAGDSPLHF. This chain uses TRBV4-2 with TRBJ1-6, with 9 bases matching TRBD1. There are 16 residues in the CDR3. Germline CDR1 reads LGHNA; CDR2 reads YNFKEQ. V dropped 3 bases and J dropped 8; count of bases not matched to a gene: 8.

This clone was seen just once. The chain couples TRBV10-3 to TRBJ1-1; D perhaps matches TRBD1 (5 bases). The CDR3 runs 14 residues. Germline V lookup: CDR1 ENHRY, CDR2 SYGVKD. Trimming removed 5 bases at V and 2 bases at J, with 12 bases between. CDR3 region: CAISRQFLNTEAFF. The DNA for the CDR3 is TGTGCCATCAGTAGACAGTTTTTAAACACTGAAGCTTTCTTT.

The count of this clone is one. This chain joins TRBV11-3 and TRBJ1-4; 7 nucleotides match TRBD1. The CDR3 spans 13 residues. Trimming removed 6 bases from V and 6 bases from J; junction bases left unmatched: 4. Germline values: CDR1 SGHNT, CDR2 YENEEA. CDR3 sequence reads: CASSRGRDEKLFF. CDR3 in DNA: TGTGCCAGCAGTAGGGGGCGTGATGAAAAACTGTTTTTT. Filled out from reference TRBV11-3 and TRBJ1-4, the complete variable domain reads EAGVVQSPRYKIIEKKQPVAFWCNPISGHNTLYWYLQNLGQGPELLIRYENEEAVDDSQLPKDRFSAERLKGVDSTLKIQPAELGDSAVYLCASSRGRDEKLFFGSGTQLSVL.

V usage is TRBV9 and J usage is TRBJ2-3; a possible D gene is TRBD2 (6 bases). Looked up from germline, CDR1 is SGDLS and CDR2 is YYNGEE. This CDR3 region has 16 residues. V was cut by 4 bases and J by 0 bases, with 15 bases left in between. The CDR3 coding sequence is TGTGCCAGCAGCTATAGCGGCGAGGGTAGCACAGATACGCAGTATTTT. Translation gives CASSYSGEGSTDTQYF.

This rearrangement joins TRBV4-1 to TRBJ2-1; 7 nucleotides align to TRBD2. CDR3 length: 15 amino acids. The junction had 13 bases not matched to a gene; V was cut back by 2 bases and J by 12 bases. CDR1 MGHRA and CDR2 YSYEKL come from the germline V gene. The CDR3 region is CASSQLAVSNTGQFF. CDR3 nucleotide sequence: TGCGCCAGCAGCCAACTAGCGGTTTCTAACACGGGGCAGTTCTTC.

CDR3 region: CASKLAGDTGELFF. CDR3 coding DNA: TGTGCCAGCAAACTAGCGGGAGACACCGGGGAGCTGTTTTTT. The chain combines TRBV6-4 with TRBJ2-2; 11 bases align to TRBD2. This CDR3 region has 14 residues. J lost 3 bases, V lost 7 bases, and 1 base had no gene match. In germline, CDR1 is MRHNA, CDR2 SNTAGT.

This chain joins TRBV5-1 and TRBJ1-4; D call uncertain. V shed 3 bases and J shed 8 bases, with 20 bases lying between them. Germline V CDR1 and CDR2: SGHRS, YFSETQ. The CDR3 is 16 residues long. CDR3 coding DNA: TGCGCCAGCAGCTACTCAGGAGGACCGGCGCGCGAAAAACTGTTTTTT. Residues: CASSYSGGPAREKLFF.

The chain employs TRBV2 and TRBJ1-5, with D maybe TRBD1 (6 bases). The germline V gene encodes CDR1 SNHLY and CDR2 FYNNEI. The length of the CDR3 is 13 residues. The V gene lost 8 bases and the J gene lost 6 bases, with 14 bases spanning the gap. The CDR3 bases are TGTGCCAGCGAGGTCAGGGGCGGTCAGCCCCAGCATTTT. Protein product: CASEVRGGQPQHF.

This clone was observed a few times. The rearrangement links TRBV4-1 to TRBJ2-2; weak D call: TRBD1 (5 bases). The germline gives CDR1 MGHRA, CDR2 YSYEKL. The CDR3 sequence is 13 residues long. Trimming stripped 4 bases from V and 6 bases from J, with 9 bases between. The CDR3 loop is CASSPRVAGELFF. The CDR3 DNA reads TGCGCCAGCAGCCCCAGGGTCGCCGGGGAGCTGTTTTTT.

V is TRBV28 and J is TRBJ1-2; 7 bases are shared with TRBD1. The CDR3 has 13 residues. The germline CDR1 and CDR2 sequences are MDHEN and SYDVKM. J gave up 4 bases and V 3 bases, and 2 bases lay outside the gene matches. CDR3 region: CASSFSGGYGYTF. CDR3 DNA: TGTGCCAGCAGTTTTTCAGGGGGCTATGGCTACACCTTC.

This chain links TRBV18 with TRBJ1-2; TRBD1 is a possible D gene (5 bases). Looked up from germline, CDR1 is KGHSH and CDR2 is LQKENI. The CDR3 covers 14 residues. The V and J ends lost 4 bases and 3 bases respectively, with 12 bases between them. The chain's CDR3 is CASSLNRFDYGYTF. For the CDR3, the DNA is TGTGCCAGCTCACTAAACAGGTTTGACTATGGCTACACCTTC. The whole variable domain, filled in from reference TRBV18 and TRBJ1-2, reads NAGVMQNPRHLVRRRGQEARLRCSPMKGHSHVYWYRQLPEEGLKFMVYLQKENIIDESGMPKERFSAEFPKEGPSILRIQQVVRGDSAAYFCASSLNRFDYGYTFGSGTRLTVV.

CDR3 nucleotides: TGCAGTCTTGTTCAGGGGTATGGCTACACCTTC. Translating gives CSLVQGYGYTF. The chain has TRBV20-1 and TRBJ1-2; tentatively, D is TRBD1 (6 bases). The germline V and J ends were trimmed by 8 bases and 5 bases, with 12 bases remaining between them. This CDR3 is 11 amino acids long. Germline V gene data show CDR1 as DFQATT and CDR2 as SNEGSKA (reference sequence).

This clone occurred a few times. The chain links TRBV18 to TRBJ1-2, with 9 bases matching TRBD1. Trimming removed 3 bases from V and 7 bases from J; junction bases left unmatched: 15. The CDR3 consists of 17 residues. The germline gives CDR1 KGHSH, CDR2 LQKENI. The CDR3 loop is CASSPTPGQGSIAGYTF. DNA of the CDR3: TGTGCCAGCTCACCGACTCCGGGACAGGGATCTATTGCTGGCTACACCTTC.

The rearrangement joins TRBV12-3 or TRBV12-4 to TRBJ1-2; 7 bases match TRBD1. V trimming: 6 bases; J trimming: 3 bases; junction bases outside the gene matches: 4. CDR3 length equals 13 residues. The CDR3 DNA reads TGTGCCAGCAGACAACAGGGGTACTATGGCTACACCTTC. This gives the protein CASRQQGYYGYTF.

Here the CDR3 DNA reads TGTGCCACCACGAACAGGGGGACTTATAGCAATCAGCCCCAGCATTTT. This gives the protein CATTNRGTYSNQPQHF. The chain couples TRBV19 to TRBJ1-5, with 8 bases aligning to TRBD1. Germline V gives CDR1 LNHDA, CDR2 SQIVND (reference sequence). The ends lost 10 bases at V and 0 bases at J; junction bases unmatched: 11. The CDR3 is made up of 16 amino acids.

The gene calls are TRBV3-1 (or the pseudogene TRBV3-2) and TRBJ1-2, with 8 bases matching TRBD1. Germline trimming cut 3 bases from V and 0 bases from J; bases unmatched to any gene: 3. The CDR3 sequence is 15 residues long. The germline V gene encodes CDR1 LGHDT and CDR2 YNNKEL (reference sequence). The CDR3 DNA reads as TGTGCCAGCAGCCAGACAGGGGAACCTAACTATGGCTACACCTTC. Residues: CASSQTGEPNYGYTF.

CDR3 residues: CSADSNEKLFF. The CDR3 bases are TGCAGCGCGGACAGTAATGAAAAACTGTTTTTT. J is TRBJ1-4 and V is TRBV29-1; tentatively, D is TRBD1 (6 bases). The CDR3 spans 11 residues. Trimming stripped 7 bases from V and 4 bases from J, with 7 bases between. The germline CDR1 and CDR2 sequences are SQVTM and ANQGSEA.

The chain combines TRBV5-1 with TRBJ2-2, with 8 bases identical to TRBD2. The CDR3 covers 16 residues. With 6 bases clipped from V and 6 bases from J, the junction kept 13 bases outside the gene matches. Germline V gene sequence: CDR1 SGHRS, CDR2 YFSETQ. CDR3 amino acids: CASTPRGRGGAGELFF. The CDR3 DNA sequence: TGCGCCAGCACCCCTCGGGGTCGGGGGGGCGCCGGGGAGCTGTTTTTT.

This chain links TRBV2 with TRBJ2-2; D is undetermined. Between the trimmed V and J ends, which lost 6 bases and 2 bases, there was a span of 7 bases. Germline CDR1 and CDR2: SNHLY and FYNNEI. The CDR3 totals 13 residues. CDR3 sequence: CASSRINTGELFF. In DNA, the CDR3 is TGTGCCAGCAGCAGGATAAACACCGGGGAGCTGTTTTTT.

This sequence joins TRBV7-9 and TRBJ2-7; TRBD1 matches 9 bases. Germline CDR1 is SEHNR and CDR2 is FQNEAQ (reference sequence). The ends lost 5 bases at V and 3 bases at J; junction bases unmatched: 8. The CDR3 has 15 residues. The CDR3 DNA is TGTGCCAGCAGCACCCCCGGGACAGGGAGCTACGAGCAGTACTTC. It translates to CASSTPGTGSYEQYF.

The chain links TRBV4-1 to TRBJ2-2, with D uncertain. The CDR3 has 12 amino acids. CDR1 and CDR2 from the germline V gene are MGHRA and YSYEKL. V was pared by 2 bases and J by 7 bases, with 5 bases between. The CDR3 region is CASSQSSGELFF. The CDR3 bases are TGCGCCAGCAGCCAATCTAGCGGGGAGCTGTTTTTT.

V is TRBV9 and J is TRBJ1-2, with TRBD1 identical over 11 bases. This CDR3 has 13 residues. The trim removed 5 bases at V and 6 bases at J, leaving 3 bases unmatched. Germline lookup yields CDR1 SGDLS and CDR2 YYNGEE. The CDR3 spells CASRGQGVNGYTF. Here the CDR3 DNA reads TGTGCCAGCAGGGGACAGGGGGTAAATGGCTACACCTTC.

This chain joins TRBV19 and TRBJ1-2, with a tentative D call TRBD1 (5 bases). CDR1 and CDR2 (germline): LNHDA, SQIVND (reference sequence). The V and J ends lost 10 bases and 4 bases respectively, with 25 bases between them. This CDR3 is 16 amino acids long. Written as DNA, the CDR3 is TGTGCCACAGAAACGGGGACTGCGGCCGGTGGCTATGGCTACACCTTC. Encoded protein: CATETGTAAGGYGYTF.

This clone was counted only a few times. This rearrangement joins TRBV7-2 to TRBJ1-1; TRBD1 agrees at 7 bases. The junction had 8 bases not matched to a gene; V was cut back by 4 bases and J by 0 bases. The CDR3 runs to 16 residues. Per germline, CDR1 SGHTA and CDR2 FQGNSA. CDR3 amino acids: CASSSRQGGVNTEAFF. The DNA of the CDR3 is TGTGCCAGCAGCTCGCGACAGGGTGGTGTGAACACTGAAGCTTTCTTT.

The CDR3 sequence is CAISGTSTSTDTQYF. The CDR3, as DNA: TGTGCCATCAGTGGCACTAGCACTAGCACAGATACGCAGTATTTT. The V and J genes are TRBV10-3 and TRBJ2-3; possible D gene TRBD2, 6 bases. The V end lost 4 bases, the J end lost 0 bases, and 11 bases lay between the germline ends. The germline V gene encodes CDR1 ENHRY and CDR2 SYGVKD. The CDR3 extends over 15 amino acids.